This record looks at one TCR beta chain sequence and its context. The data were obtained in a study of blood T cell repertoires in COVID-19. About the research overall: The United States, Italy and Spain supplied acute and convalescent COVID-19 samples. The analysed material was cDNA or gDNA that came from T cells, B-cell-depleted T cells, or PBMCs.

As originally analysed: Amplification of reference gene primers provided the estimated nucleated cell counts. Only in-frame clones appear in the TCRdb table, and some are missing; sequencing was by immunoSEQ multiplex PCR. Clone size and V and J calls were adopted from that table, with D and trimming inferred from the DNA. This table holds under 300,000 clones, about four fifths found once. This clonotype originated in a woman aged 18 to 35 with acute or convalescent COVID-19. Sequencing input: peripheral blood.

The CDR3 loop is CASSTGQGGTSGSLTGELFF. DNA of the CDR3: TGTGCCAGCAGCACCGGACAGGGGGGGACTAGCGGGAGTCTCACCGGGGAGCTGTTTTTT. The J gene is TRBJ2-2, the V gene TRBV6-2 or TRBV6-3; 14 bases agree with TRBD2. V lost 6 bases, J lost 4 bases, and 16 bases stayed unmatched. Germline CDR1 and CDR2: MNHEY and SVGEGT. The CDR3 runs 20 residues.